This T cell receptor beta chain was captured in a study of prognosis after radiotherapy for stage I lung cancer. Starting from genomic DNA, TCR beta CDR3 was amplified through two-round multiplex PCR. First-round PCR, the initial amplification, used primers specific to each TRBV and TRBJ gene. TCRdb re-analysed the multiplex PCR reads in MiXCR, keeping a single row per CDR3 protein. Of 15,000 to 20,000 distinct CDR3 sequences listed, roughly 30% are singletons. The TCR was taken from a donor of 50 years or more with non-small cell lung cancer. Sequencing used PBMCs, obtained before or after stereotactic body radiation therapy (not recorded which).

The CDR3 is CASGNRGGQPQHF. In DNA, the CDR3 is TGTGCCAGCGGCAACAGGGGTGGTCAGCCCCAGCATTTT. The chain combines TRBV19 with TRBJ1-5; 7 bases map to TRBD1. The CDR3 covers 13 residues. Looked up from germline, CDR1 is LNHDA and CDR2 is SQIVND (reference sequence). Losses at the gene ends were 9 bases for V and 6 bases for J; bases not matched to a gene: 8. Supplemented by reference TRBV19 and TRBJ1-5, the full variable domain reads DGGITQSPKYLFRKEGQNVTLSCEQNLNHDAMYWYRQDPGQGLRLIYYSQIVNDFQKGDIAEGYSVSREKKESFPLTVTSAQKNPTAFYLCASGNRGGQPQHFGDGTRLSIL.